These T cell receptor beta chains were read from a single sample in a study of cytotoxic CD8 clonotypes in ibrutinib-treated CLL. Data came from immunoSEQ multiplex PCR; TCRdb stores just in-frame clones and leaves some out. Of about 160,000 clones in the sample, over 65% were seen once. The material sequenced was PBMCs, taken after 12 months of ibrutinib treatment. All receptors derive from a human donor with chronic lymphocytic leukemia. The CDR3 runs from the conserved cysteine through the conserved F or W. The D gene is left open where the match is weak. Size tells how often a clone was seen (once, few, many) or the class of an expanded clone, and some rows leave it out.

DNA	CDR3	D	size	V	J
TGTGCCAGTAGTATTCGGGACGCTGGAAACACCATATATTTT	CASSIRDAGNTIYF	-	-	TRBV19	TRBJ1-3
TGTGCCAGCAGCACTAGGACAGGGAACTATGGCTACACCTTC	CASSTRTGNYGYTF	TRBD1	-	TRBV7-9	TRBJ1-2
TGTGCCAGTAGGGACTTGGGAACCCGAAGTTATGGAAACACCATATATTTT	CASRDLGTRSYGNTIYF	-	-	TRBV19	TRBJ1-3
TGTGCCACCAGCAGAGATCCTGGCGGGAGCATGAACGCAGATACGCAGTATTTT	CATSRDPGGSMNADTQYF	TRBD2	few	TRBV15	TRBJ2-3
TGCGCCAGCAGCTTGGAGGGACCGACGCATGGCTACACCTTC	CASSLEGPTHGYTF	-	-	TRBV5-1	TRBJ1-2
TGTGCCAGTAGTACCTCAGCGAACACTGAAGCTTTCTTT	CASSTSANTEAFF	-	-	TRBV19	TRBJ1-1
TGTGCCAGCAGCCTCGTTTCGTACGAGCAGTACTTC	CASSLVSYEQYF	-	-	TRBV6-1	TRBJ2-7
TGTGCCAGCAGCCCCGGGACAGGGTTTGGGCCCCAGCATTTT	CASSPGTGFGPQHF	TRBD1	-	TRBV7-2	TRBJ1-5
TGTGCCAGCGAAGGGACTAGCGGGGGCTACAATGAGCAGTTCTTC	CASEGTSGGYNEQFF	TRBD2	-	TRBV28	TRBJ2-1
TGTGCCAGTAGTTTAGCGGGAGGGCCAGGAAATGAGCAGTTCTTC	CASSLAGGPGNEQFF	TRBD2	-	TRBV19	TRBJ2-1
TGTGCCAGCAGTTCCCTGGGACAGGGAAACACTGAAGCTTTCTTT	CASSSLGQGNTEAFF	TRBD1	-	TRBV27	TRBJ1-1
TGTGCCAGCAGTTACTCGAAGTACGGTCCCAATGAGCAGTTCTTC	CASSYSKYGPNEQFF	-	-	TRBV6-5	TRBJ2-1
TGTGCCAGCAGCTTGGGGGGGACTAGCGGATTGTACCAAGAGACCCAGTACTTC	CASSLGGTSGLYQETQYF	TRBD2	few	TRBV5-4	TRBJ2-5
TGCAGCGTTGAAGCAGGGATCACTGAAGCTTTCTTT	CSVEAGITEAFF	-	-	TRBV29-1	TRBJ1-1
TGTGCCAGCACCTTACGGGGGTCAGCGGAGACCCAGTACTTC	CASTLRGSAETQYF	-	-	TRBV6-1	TRBJ2-5
TGTGCCAGCAGTCTCATGGGACAGATCCACAATCAGCCCCAGCATTTT	CASSLMGQIHNQPQHF	TRBD1	few	TRBV27	TRBJ1-5
TGTGCCAGCTCAGAGGACCAGGACTATGGCTACACCTTC	CASSEDQDYGYTF	-	-	TRBV18	TRBJ1-2
TGTGCCAGCTCACCCTCCGGCAACTATAATTCACCCCTCCACTTT	CASSPSGNYNSPLHF	-	-	TRBV18	TRBJ1-6
TGTGCCAGTATTCAACCGGGGAGGACCAATGAGCAGTTCTTC	CASIQPGRTNEQFF	-	once	TRBV19	TRBJ2-1
TGTGCCAGCTCTCACGACGGTGGTAATGAAAAACTGTTTTTT	CASSHDGGNEKLFF	-	-	TRBV18	TRBJ1-4
TGTGCCAGCAGTTACAGGAGAAACACTGAAGCTTTCTTT	CASSYRRNTEAFF	-	-	TRBV6-5	TRBJ1-1
TGTGCCAGCTCACCACCGGTCGGCGGCCCGGATACGCAGTATTTT	CASSPPVGGPDTQYF	-	-	TRBV18	TRBJ2-3
TGTGCCAGCAGCGCGTCCAGGGGAGAGACCCAGTACTTC	CASSASRGETQYF	-	-	TRBV7-7	TRBJ2-5
TGCGCCAGCAGCTATAGGATTGACCAAGAGACCCAGTACTTC	CASSYRIDQETQYF	-	-	TRBV5-1	TRBJ2-5
TGTGCCAGCAGGATACAGGGGACCCGTAATTCACCCCTCCACTTT	CASRIQGTRNSPLHF	TRBD1	-	TRBV2	TRBJ1-6
TGTGCCAGCAGTTTGGGACTAGCGGGACCAAGTGAGCAGTTCTTC	CASSLGLAGPSEQFF	TRBD2	-	TRBV28	TRBJ2-1
TGTGCCAGCAGCGAAACAGCCGGGCGAACAGATACGCAGTATTTT	CASSETAGRTDTQYF	-	-	TRBV11-2	TRBJ2-3